One and the same sample provided the 24 T cell receptor beta chains below, sequenced in a study of blood T cell repertoires in COVID-19 (dated by TCRdb to the early 2020s). The method behind the library was the immunoSEQ multiplex PCR assay. In its TCRdb copy, this immuneACCESS table keeps in-frame sequences only and misses some clones. Where compared with another copy, unresolved V genes explain less than half of these, and the others have no known cause. The sample contains 170,000 or so clones, approximately 86% of them found a single time. Of the sample, around 0.5% is held by the ten largest clones. Sequenced material: peripheral blood. These receptor sequences come from a man in his sixties with COVID-19, enrolled during active disease.

V and J are TRBV6-5 and TRBJ1-1, with 11 bases matching TRBD1. Unmatched junction bases numbered 10, after V lost 6 bases and J lost 10 bases. Germline V gene data show CDR1 as MNHEY and CDR2 as SVGAGI. The CDR3 runs 14 residues. CDR3 nucleotides: TGTGCCAGCAGCCGTACCGGACAGGGGGCGCCAGCTTTCTTT. Residues: CASSRTGQGAPAFF.

The chain employs TRBV29-1 and TRBJ1-3; TRBD1 might be the D (6 bases). V was trimmed by 6 bases and J by 0 bases, leaving 9 bases between them. This CDR3 comprises 13 residues. Germline lookup yields CDR1 SQVTM and CDR2 ANQGSEA. The CDR3 protein is CSVTGFSGNTIYF. CDR3 bases: TGCAGCGTCACAGGGTTCTCTGGAAACACCATATATTTT. The full variable domain, in which reference TRBV29-1 and TRBJ1-3 provide the parts outside the CDR3, is SAVISQKPSRDICQRGTSLTIQCQVDSQVTMMFWYRQQPGQSLTLIATANQGSEATYESGFVIDKFPISRPNLTFSTLTVSNMSPEDSSIYLCSVTGFSGNTIYFGEGSWLTVV.

The rearrangement uses TRBV5-6 and TRBJ1-2, with D unclear. V was clipped by 3 bases and J by 3 bases, with 15 bases between them. Germline V gene sequence: CDR1 SGHDT, CDR2 YYEEEE. CDR3 length: 15 amino acids. CDR3: CASSSGALRYYGYTF. The CDR3 DNA reads TGTGCCAGCAGCTCCGGCGCCCTGAGGTACTATGGCTACACCTTC. Together with reference TRBV5-6 and TRBJ1-2, the CDR3 gives the full variable domain: DAGVTQSPTHLIKTRGQQVTLRCSPKSGHDTVSWYQQALGQGPQFIFQYYEEEERQRGNFPDRFSGHQFPNYSSELNVNALLLGDSALYLCASSSGALRYYGYTFGSGTRLTVV.

V usage is TRBV4-3 and J usage is TRBJ2-7; 8 bases match TRBD2. Germline-derived CDR1 and CDR2 are LGHNA and YSLEER. J lost 12 bases, V lost 1 base, and 14 bases had no gene match. The CDR3 covers 15 residues. In DNA, the CDR3 is TGCGCCAGCAGCCAAGGAGCTCTAGCGGGCGGGAACTTGTACTTC. It specifies CASSQGALAGGNLYF.

J is TRBJ2-2 and V is TRBV28; 8 bases align to TRBD1. Germline V gene lookup returns CDR1 MDHEN and CDR2 SYDVKM. The CDR3 is made up of 14 amino acids. J gave up 4 bases and V 9 bases, and 7 bases lay outside the gene matches. CDR3 in DNA: TGTGCCAGTTTCCGACAGGGGCCCACCGGGGAGCTGTTTTTT. Residues: CASFRQGPTGELFF.

A single count supports this clone. V gene TRBV18 combines with J gene TRBJ1-1; a weak D match, TRBD1 (6 bases). Germline CDR1 KGHSH, CDR2 LQKENI. With 3 bases removed from V and 2 bases from J, the gap between germline ends came to 13 bases. The CDR3 consists of 15 residues. The CDR3 DNA reads as TGTGCCAGCTCACCTTTAGGACAGACTAACACTGAAGCTTTCTTT. Translation gives CASSPLGQTNTEAFF.

V is TRBV14 and J is TRBJ1-2, with TRBD1 matching 7 bases. The CDR3 contains 15 residues. The V gene end was trimmed by 1 base and the J gene end by 3 bases; junction bases not matched to a gene: 5. Germline V CDR1 and CDR2: SGHDN, FVKESK. The CDR3 nucleotides are TGTGCCAGCAGCCAAGGAGTAGGGGGCTACTATGGCTACACCTTC. Residues: CASSQGVGGYYGYTF.

This sequence joins TRBV6-5 and TRBJ1-1, with D possibly TRBD1 on 5 matching bases. The V gene lost 6 bases and the J gene lost 0 bases, with 8 bases spanning the gap. The CDR3 contains 13 residues. Germline V gene sequence: CDR1 MNHEY, CDR2 SVGAGI. CDR3 coding DNA: TGTGCCAGCAGCGGACACCTGAACACTGAAGCTTTCTTT. It encodes CASSGHLNTEAFF.

This chain connects TRBV20-1 to TRBJ1-5; 8 nucleotides align to TRBD1. CDR3 size: 14 residues. With 3 bases clipped from V and 6 bases from J, the junction kept 7 bases outside the gene matches. Per germline, CDR1 DFQATT and CDR2 SNEGSKA (reference sequence). This chain's CDR3 is CSASGPGGGQPQHF. CDR3 bases: TGCAGTGCTAGTGGCCCAGGGGGCGGTCAGCCCCAGCATTTT.

The table lists this clone with a few counts. This chain links TRBV19 with TRBJ1-3; maybe TRBD1 (6 bases). There are 14 residues in the CDR3. V lost 7 bases and J lost 4, with 14 bases in between. From germline, CDR1 is LNHDA and CDR2 SQIVND (reference sequence). Here the CDR3 DNA reads TGTGCCAGTACCGTACAGGGATCCGGAAACACCATATATTTT. The encoded protein is CASTVQGSGNTIYF.

The rearrangement links TRBV11-2 to TRBJ1-2; D is ambiguous. Per the germline V gene, CDR1 is SGHAT and CDR2 is FQNNGV. V lost 1 base, J lost 6 bases, and 15 bases lay in between. The CDR3 runs to 15 residues. The CDR3 here is CASSLVPARLDGYTF. CDR3 in DNA: TGTGCCAGCAGCTTAGTCCCGGCCAGGCTTGATGGCTACACCTTC.

The chain carries TRBV30 and TRBJ1-2; TRBD1 matches at 10 bases. The germline V gene encodes CDR1 GTSNPN and CDR2 SVGIG (reference sequence). The CDR3 runs to 15 residues. With 0 bases clipped from V and 5 bases from J, the junction kept 6 bases outside the gene matches. The CDR3 nucleotides read TGTGCCTGGAGTGTTGGCTGGGGACAGGGGTATGGCTACACCTTC. It codes for CAWSVGWGQGYGYTF. The whole variable domain, remainder taken from reference TRBV30 and TRBJ1-2, is SQTIHQWPATLVQPVGSPLSLECTVEGTSNPNLYWYRQAAGRGLQLLFYSVGIGQISSEVPQNLSASRPQDRQFILSSKKLLLSDSGFYLCAWSVGWGQGYGYTFGSGTRLTVV.

This chain links TRBV5-4 with TRBJ1-4; TRBD1 aligns across 9 bases. The CDR3 contains 17 residues. The V and J ends lost 3 bases and 0 bases, in that order; junction bases with no gene match: 6. The germline gives CDR1 SGHNT, CDR2 YYREEE (reference sequence). CDR3 DNA: TGTGCCAGCAGCTCACAGGGGGCCCCTACAACTAATGAAAAACTGTTTTTT. Protein product: CASSSQGAPTTNEKLFF.

V gene TRBV2 combines with J gene TRBJ2-3; a weak D match, TRBD2 (5 bases). Germline CDR1 SNHLY, CDR2 FYNNEI. The V and J ends lost 6 bases and 5 bases respectively, with 9 bases between them. The CDR3 has 12 residues. The CDR3 coding sequence is TGTGCCAGCAGCCAACGGGGAGATACGCAGTATTTT. Translated: CASSQRGDTQYF. Using reference TRBV2 and TRBJ2-3 for the parts outside the CDR3, the full variable domain is EPEVTQTPSHQVTQMGQEVILRCVPISNHLYFYWYRQILGQKVEFLVSFYNNEISEKSEIFDDQFSVERPDGSNFTLKIRSTKLEDSAMYFCASSQRGDTQYFGPGTRLTVL.

For this clone: This specimen includes other DNA sequences encoding the same CDR3. The gene calls are TRBV19 and TRBJ1-1; 8 bases agree with TRBD1. The germline V gene encodes CDR1 LNHDA and CDR2 SQIVND (reference sequence). CDR3 length: 15 amino acids. V lost 6 bases, J lost 1 base, and 7 bases stayed unmatched. As DNA, the CDR3 is TGTGCCAGTAGCTCTCTCGGGACAGGGAACACTGAAGCTTTCTTT. Its protein is CASSSLGTGNTEAFF.

The chain carries TRBV21-1 and TRBJ1-6; TRBD1 reflects the table's D call only, with no check against the DNA. TRBV21-1 is labeled a pseudogene. There are 19 residues in the CDR3. This CDR3 is CASSKSDSHSTYYNSPLHF. The CDR3 bases are TGTGCCAGCAGCAAATCCGATTCTCACAGTACTTACTATAATTCACCCCTCCACTTT.

The chain carries TRBV7-9 and TRBJ1-2; weak D call: TRBD1 (5 bases). V was trimmed by 1 base and J by 8 bases, leaving 14 bases between them. This CDR3 has 14 amino acids. The germline CDR1 and CDR2 sequences are SEHNR and FQNEAQ (reference sequence). CDR3 region: CASSLDGGGRGYTF. The CDR3 nucleotides read TGTGCCAGCAGCTTAGACGGGGGAGGGCGAGGCTACACCTTC. Variable domain in full (rest from reference TRBV7-9 and TRBJ1-2): DTGVSQNPRHKITKRGQNVTFRCDPISEHNRLYWYRQTLGQGPEFLTYFQNEAQLEKSRLLSDRFSAERPKGSFSTLEIQRTEQGDSAMYLCASSLDGGGRGYTFGSGTRLTVV.

The chain has TRBV5-4 and TRBJ1-2, with TRBD1 identical over 10 bases. Germline CDR1 SGHNT, CDR2 YYREEE (reference sequence). The CDR3 covers 16 residues. The ends lost 5 bases at V and 4 bases at J; junction bases unmatched: 11. In DNA, the CDR3 is TGTGCCAGCAGAACCAGACAGGGGGCGCCGGGCTATGGCTACACCTTC. Translating it yields CASRTRQGAPGYGYTF.

This clone appeared a single time. The genes are TRBV3-1 (or the pseudogene TRBV3-2) and TRBJ1-4; perhaps TRBD1 as D (5 bases). This CDR3 region has 16 residues. Germline-derived CDR1 and CDR2 are LGHDT and YNNKEL (reference sequence). Trimming shortened V by 0 bases and J by 5 bases, and 13 bases separated the two germline ends. CDR3 amino acids: CASSQDLKGRNEKLFF. DNA for the CDR3: TGTGCCAGCAGCCAAGATTTAAAGGGGCGGAATGAAAAACTGTTTTTT.

About this clone itself: The sample contains more than one DNA sequence encoding this CDR3. This chain links TRBV7-9 with TRBJ1-5; TRBD1 agrees at 9 bases. V shed 2 bases and J 4 bases; nucleotides not matched to a gene: 9. The CDR3 contains 17 residues. Germline assignment: CDR1 SEHNR and CDR2 FQNEAQ (reference sequence). The CDR3 is CASSLLGGTGTNQPQHF. The DNA of the CDR3 is TGTGCCAGCAGCTTACTGGGTGGGACAGGGACAAATCAGCCCCAGCATTTT. The full variable domain, completed using reference TRBV7-9 and TRBJ1-5, is DTGVSQNPRHKITKRGQNVTFRCDPISEHNRLYWYRQTLGQGPEFLTYFQNEAQLEKSRLLSDRFSAERPKGSFSTLEIQRTEQGDSAMYLCASSLLGGTGTNQPQHFGDGTRLSIL.

This sequence joins TRBV9 and TRBJ1-2; 8 bases match TRBD1. CDR3 length: 15 residues. Germline V gene lookup returns CDR1 SGDLS and CDR2 YYNGEE. Losses at the gene ends were 0 bases for V and 4 bases for J; bases not matched to a gene: 5. DNA of the CDR3: TGTGCCAGCAGCGTAGCCGGGGACAGGATCTATGGCTACACCTTC. Translated: CASSVAGDRIYGYTF. The full variable domain, in which reference TRBV9 and TRBJ1-2 provide the parts outside the CDR3, is DSGVTQTPKHLITATGQRVTLRCSPRSGDLSVYWYQQSLDQGLQFLIQYYNGEERAKGNILERFSAQQFPDLHSELNLSSLELGDSALYFCASSVAGDRIYGYTFGSGTRLTVV.

This chain joins TRBV4-2 and TRBJ2-2; D call uncertain. Germline V lookup: CDR1 LGHNA, CDR2 YNFKEQ. The CDR3 runs to 13 residues. The V and J ends lost 1 base and 6 bases respectively, with 6 bases between them. The CDR3 DNA reads TGTGCCAGCAGCCAAGGCGAGGCCGGGGAGCTGTTTTTT. This gives the protein CASSQGEAGELFF.

This chain connects TRBV19 to TRBJ1-2, with D uncertain. The ends were cut back, 2 bases at V and 5 bases at J, with 18 bases in the middle. The CDR3 runs to 16 residues. Per germline, CDR1 LNHDA and CDR2 SQIVND (reference sequence). CDR3 nucleotide sequence: TGTGCCAGTAGTATATTTGGCCAGCGGACCCCGTATGGCTACACCTTC. Residues: CASSIFGQRTPYGYTF.

This chain joins TRBV6-2 or TRBV6-3 and TRBJ2-7; D is ambiguous. This CDR3 comprises 14 residues. The germline gives CDR1 MNHEY, CDR2 SVGEGT. The V and J ends lost 2 bases and 2 bases respectively, with 10 bases between them. The CDR3 DNA reads TGTGCCAGCAGTTACGAGACTCTCCCCTACGAGCAGTACTTC. Translation gives CASSYETLPYEQYF.